These 31 T cell receptor beta chains originate from one sample sequenced in a study of blood T cell repertoires in COVID-19. Measured with immunoSEQ multiplex PCR; TCRdb has only the in-frame clones, and not every one. The data contain 87,000 or so clones, around 80% of them singletons. Sequenced: peripheral blood. Source of these receptors: a woman older than 75 with active or convalescent COVID-19.

The chain is built from TRBV30 and TRBJ1-2; a weak D match, TRBD1 (6 bases). The germline V gene encodes CDR1 GTSNPN and CDR2 SVGIG (reference sequence). V gave up 1 base and J gave up 1 base, with 10 bases separating them. This CDR3 contains 14 residues. This CDR3 reads CAWSERGGNYGYTF. DNA for the CDR3: TGTGCCTGGAGTGAGAGGGGGGGTAACTATGGCTACACCTTC.

The table lists this clone with a few counts. The rearrangement joins TRBV19 to TRBJ2-3; TRBD1 matches at 8 bases. This CDR3 has 14 amino acids. The germline gives CDR1 LNHDA, CDR2 SQIVND (reference sequence). The junction had 4 bases not matched to a gene; V was cut back by 6 bases and J by 2 bases. The CDR3 loop is CASRTGANTDTQYF. The CDR3 bases are TGTGCCAGTAGGACAGGGGCTAACACAGATACGCAGTATTTT.

The rearrangement links TRBV24-1 to TRBJ2-3; 7 positions match TRBD1. Germline CDR1 reads KGHDR; CDR2 reads SFDVKD. CDR3 length: 15 amino acids. Losses at the gene ends were 0 bases for V and 5 bases for J; bases not matched to a gene: 4. This CDR3 reads CATSDLGTGEDTQYF. CDR3 bases: TGTGCCACCAGTGATTTGGGAACAGGGGAAGATACGCAGTATTTT.

By share, this clone ranks as large. This chain uses TRBV13 with TRBJ2-7, with 8 bases matching TRBD1. The CDR3 length is 16 residues. Germline V gene sequence: CDR1 PRHDT, CDR2 FYEKMQ (reference sequence). The ends lost 5 bases at V and 5 bases at J; junction bases unmatched: 14. CDR3 loop: CASSPTKDRAGHEQYF. CDR3 DNA: TGTGCCAGCAGCCCAACCAAGGACAGGGCAGGTCACGAGCAGTACTTC.

The J gene is TRBJ1-2, the V gene TRBV18; 8 bases align to TRBD1. J lost 3 bases, V lost 6 bases, and 0 bases had no gene match. This CDR3 contains 12 residues. Per the germline V gene, CDR1 is KGHSH and CDR2 is LQKENI. DNA of the CDR3: TGTGCCAGCTCGGGACAGGACTATGGCTACACCTTC. This gives the protein CASSGQDYGYTF.

The chain couples TRBV28 to TRBJ2-7; 9 nucleotides line up with TRBD1. The germline V gene encodes CDR1 MDHEN and CDR2 SYDVKM. V gave up 5 bases and J gave up 2 bases; unmatched junction bases: 4. The CDR3 loop spans 14 amino acids. The CDR3 bases are TGTGCCAGCAGTCCAGGGACAGGGCCCTACGAGCAGTACTTC. This sequence encodes CASSPGTGPYEQYF.

CDR3: CASSQDLSEQYF. The CDR3 DNA sequence: TGTGCCAGCAGCCAAGATCTATCAGAGCAGTACTTC. The J gene is TRBJ2-7, the V gene TRBV3-1 (or the pseudogene TRBV3-2); the D is unclear. V shed 0 bases and J shed 7 bases, with 7 bases lying between them. This CDR3 region has 12 residues. Looked up from germline, CDR1 is LGHDT and CDR2 is YNNKEL (reference sequence).

This chain connects TRBV5-1 to TRBJ1-1; 8 positions agree with TRBD1. The ends lost 0 bases at V and 6 bases at J; junction bases unmatched: 4. The germline V gene encodes CDR1 SGHRS and CDR2 YFSETQ. The CDR3 is 14 residues long. The CDR3 spells CASSLDRGFAEAFF. CDR3 DNA: TGCGCCAGCAGCTTGGACAGGGGGTTTGCTGAAGCTTTCTTT.

The V call is TRBV7-3, the J call TRBJ2-1, with 8 bases that match TRBD2. CDR3 length: 15 residues. V dropped 6 bases and J dropped 4; count of bases not matched to a gene: 8. Germline CDR1 is SGHTA and CDR2 is FQGTGA. CDR3 residues: CASSPSGSGYNEQFF. The CDR3 DNA reads TGTGCCAGCAGTCCGAGCGGGAGCGGGTACAATGAGCAGTTCTTC.

This chain links TRBV24-1 with TRBJ1-4, with D hard to call. CDR3 length: 17 residues. Germline-derived CDR1 and CDR2 are KGHDR and SFDVKD. Trimming took off 0 bases at V and 2 bases at J, with 12 bases between the two ends. The CDR3 sequence: CATSDLWRDGTNEKLFF. DNA of the CDR3: TGTGCCACCAGTGATTTGTGGCGGGATGGGACTAATGAAAAACTGTTTTTT.

The chain has TRBV3-1 (or the pseudogene TRBV3-2) and TRBJ2-3, with a tentative D call TRBD2 (5 bases). V was trimmed by 2 bases and J by 3 bases, leaving 9 bases between them. Per the germline V gene, CDR1 is LGHDT and CDR2 is YNNKEL (reference sequence). The CDR3 runs 14 residues. CDR3 protein: CASSQRRETDTQYF. The DNA for the CDR3 is TGTGCCAGCAGCCAACGAAGGGAGACAGATACGCAGTATTTT.

V and J are TRBV5-1 and TRBJ1-4, with D unclear. This CDR3 comprises 14 residues. Germline V lookup: CDR1 SGHRS, CDR2 YFSETQ. The V end lost 0 bases, the J end lost 4 bases, and 7 bases lay between the germline ends. Here the CDR3 DNA reads TGCGCCAGCAGCTTGGTGGGAGGTAATGAAAAACTGTTTTTT. This codes for CASSLVGGNEKLFF.

This chain connects TRBV11-2 to TRBJ2-3, with D perhaps matching TRBD2 (6 bases). The CDR3 runs to 16 residues. V gave up 5 bases and J gave up 6 bases, with 21 bases separating them. CDR1 and CDR2 from the germline V gene are SGHAT and FQNNGV. CDR3 in amino acids: CASSPRWGLDIDTQYF. The CDR3 bases are TGTGCCAGCAGCCCCCGGTGGGGACTCGATATCGATACGCAGTATTTT.

V usage is TRBV29-1 and J usage is TRBJ2-1, with 7 bases that match TRBD1. V dropped 5 bases and J dropped 7; count of bases not matched to a gene: 8. The CDR3 covers 13 residues. Germline assignment: CDR1 SQVTM and CDR2 ANQGSEA. The DNA of the CDR3 is TGCAGCGTTACGACAGGGAGTGGGAATGAGCAGTTCTTC. Translated: CSVTTGSGNEQFF.

The genes are TRBV5-1 and TRBJ1-2; D perhaps matches TRBD1 (5 bases). This CDR3 comprises 13 residues. Germline loops: CDR1 SGHRS, CDR2 YFSETQ. Trimming left V 4 bases short and J 1 base short, with 8 bases between. The CDR3 DNA reads as TGCGCCAGCAGCGGGGGGAATAACTATGGCTACACCTTC. Protein product: CASSGGNNYGYTF. Variable domain in full (rest from reference TRBV5-1 and TRBJ1-2): KAGVTQTPRYLIKTRGQQVTLSCSPISGHRSVSWYQQTPGQGLQFLFEYFSETQRNKGNFPGRFSGRQFSNSRSEMNVSTLELGDSALYLCASSGGNNYGYTFGSGTRLTVV.

This chain uses TRBV2 with TRBJ2-7, with D possibly matching TRBD2 (6 bases). There are 15 residues in the CDR3. Germline CDR1 and CDR2: SNHLY and FYNNEI. The V end lost 8 bases, the J end lost 1 base, and 18 bases lay between the germline ends. Here the CDR3 reads CASGEANPGSYEQYF. DNA for the CDR3: TGTGCCAGCGGGGAGGCTAACCCTGGGTCCTACGAGCAGTACTTC.

This clone came up a few times. J is TRBJ2-7 and V is TRBV7-2, with D maybe TRBD1 (6 bases). From germline, CDR1 is SGHTA and CDR2 FQGNSA. The CDR3 totals 13 residues. Between the trimmed V and J ends, which lost 1 base and 7 bases, there was a span of 11 bases. The CDR3 sequence is CASSLDRVAEQYF. The DNA of the CDR3 is TGTGCCAGCAGCTTAGACAGGGTGGCAGAGCAGTACTTC.

The gene calls are TRBV19 and TRBJ2-7; 10 bases line up with TRBD1. Germline V CDR1 and CDR2: LNHDA, SQIVND (reference sequence). V shed 6 bases and J 1 base; nucleotides not matched to a gene: 6. The CDR3 is 15 amino acids. CDR3 sequence reads: CASSERTGGSYEQYF. The CDR3 nucleotides read TGTGCCAGTAGCGAGAGGACAGGGGGGTCCTACGAGCAGTACTTC.

The gene calls are TRBV28 and TRBJ1-4; D remains ambiguous. V dropped 5 bases and J dropped 3 bases, with 13 bases sitting between them. Germline lookup yields CDR1 MDHEN and CDR2 SYDVKM. The CDR3 runs 15 residues. The CDR3 protein is CASSPPEVANEKLFF. CDR3 DNA sequence: TGTGCCAGCAGTCCGCCTGAGGTAGCTAATGAAAAACTGTTTTTT.

As DNA, the CDR3 is TGTGCCAGCAGTGAATCAGTTAACACTGAAGCTTTCTTT. Its translation is CASSESVNTEAFF. V is TRBV6-1 and J is TRBJ1-1; D unclear. The CDR3 has 13 amino acids. Trimming cost V 2 bases and J 2 bases, with 6 bases left between them. Germline lookup yields CDR1 MNHNS and CDR2 SASEGT.

V usage is TRBV12-3 or TRBV12-4 and J usage is TRBJ1-2; D is unclear. V was shortened by 1 base and J by 7 bases, with 7 bases between the two germline ends. The CDR3 is 12 amino acids. CDR3: CASSLGQAGYTF. The CDR3 DNA reads as TGTGCCAGCAGTTTAGGCCAGGCTGGCTACACCTTC.

The table lists this clone with a count of one. This rearrangement joins TRBV19 to TRBJ1-3; a possible D gene is TRBD1 (5 bases). This CDR3 contains 15 residues. V lost 0 bases to trimming and J lost 3 bases, with 9 bases between them. The germline gives CDR1 LNHDA, CDR2 SQIVND (reference sequence). CDR3 bases: TGTGCCAGTAGTATAGAAGGGGTTGTTGGAAACACCATATATTTT. It translates to CASSIEGVVGNTIYF.

This clone was seen a few times. The chain is built from TRBV14 and TRBJ2-7; 10 positions agree with TRBD2. CDR3 length: 13 amino acids. The germline V gene encodes CDR1 SGHDN and CDR2 FVKESK. V shed 3 bases and J 5 bases; nucleotides not matched to a gene: 1. Here the CDR3 reads CASSHLAGDEQYF. The CDR3, as DNA: TGTGCCAGCAGCCACCTAGCGGGGGACGAGCAGTACTTC.

The chain is built from TRBV18 and TRBJ2-7, with D perhaps matching TRBD2 (5 bases). Trimming removed 0 bases from V and 4 bases from J, with 7 bases in between. Germline V lookup: CDR1 KGHSH, CDR2 LQKENI. The CDR3 totals 13 residues. The CDR3 spells CASSPPLGYEQYF. In nucleotides, the CDR3 is TGTGCCAGCTCACCACCACTAGGGTACGAGCAGTACTTC.

This chain connects TRBV18 to TRBJ2-3, with D uncertain. Germline assignment: CDR1 KGHSH and CDR2 LQKENI. V lost 3 bases and J 5 bases, leaving 3 bases between the germline ends. This CDR3 has 11 residues. CDR3 DNA sequence: TGTGCCAGCTCACCCAAAGATACGCAGTATTTT. It yields the protein CASSPKDTQYF.

The chain couples TRBV11-3 to TRBJ2-1; TRBD2 agrees at 10 bases. Germline V gene data show CDR1 as SGHNT and CDR2 as YENEEA. V shed 8 bases and J 6 bases; nucleotides not matched to a gene: 1. This CDR3 contains 12 residues. In DNA form, the CDR3 reads TGTGCCAGCCAGCGGGAGGGCAATGAGCAGTTCTTC. Its translation is CASQREGNEQFF. The variable domain in full, with the rest retrieved from reference TRBV11-3 and TRBJ2-1, is EAGVVQSPRYKIIEKKQPVAFWCNPISGHNTLYWYLQNLGQGPELLIRYENEEAVDDSQLPKDRFSAERLKGVDSTLKIQPAELGDSAVYLCASQREGNEQFFGPGTRLTVL.

This clone has just a few counts. J is TRBJ2-3 and V is TRBV30; D not certain. The V gene lost 0 bases and the J gene lost 6 bases, with 13 bases spanning the gap. CDR3 size: 14 residues. CDR1 GTSNPN and CDR2 SVGIG come from the germline V gene (reference sequence). The CDR3, as DNA: TGTGCCTGGAGTGTAGGCAGCGCCCGTGATACGCAGTATTTT. Protein: CAWSVGSARDTQYF.

The chain couples TRBV7-9 to TRBJ1-1, with TRBD1 as a possible D gene (5 bases). This CDR3 is 14 amino acids long. CDR1 and CDR2 (germline): SEHNR, FQNEAQ (reference sequence). Trimming cost V 5 bases and J 4 bases, with 14 bases left between them. CDR3 sequence (DNA): TGTGCCAGCAGCCAAATCACCGGGGGCACTGAAGCTTTCTTT. Residues: CASSQITGGTEAFF.

The chain couples TRBV5-8 to TRBJ2-2; TRBD2 aligns across 16 bases. After removal of 4 bases from V and 6 bases from J, the junction contained 6 bases not matched to a gene. From germline, CDR1 is SGHTS and CDR2 YDEGEE. The CDR3 has 17 amino acids. CDR3 bases: TGTGCCAGCAGCCCCGGGACTAGCGGGGGGGCTTCCGGGGAGCTGTTTTTT. This translates into CASSPGTSGGASGELFF.

CDR3 sequence reads: CASSLQETQYF. CDR3 bases: TGTGCCAGCAGCTTGCAGGAGACCCAGTACTTC. The chain carries TRBV5-6 and TRBJ2-5; D is uncertain. With 1 base removed from V and 5 bases from J, the gap between germline ends came to 3 bases. The germline V gene encodes CDR1 SGHDT and CDR2 YYEEEE. The CDR3 is 11 residues long.

This clone was picked up a small number of times. The rearrangement joins TRBV19 to TRBJ1-1; D not resolved. Germline CDR1 and CDR2: LNHDA and SQIVND (reference sequence). V dropped 9 bases and J dropped 5 bases, with 10 bases sitting between them. The CDR3 totals 11 residues. The CDR3 loop reads CASKERTEAFF. CDR3 nucleotides: TGTGCCAGCAAGGAGCGTACTGAAGCTTTCTTT.